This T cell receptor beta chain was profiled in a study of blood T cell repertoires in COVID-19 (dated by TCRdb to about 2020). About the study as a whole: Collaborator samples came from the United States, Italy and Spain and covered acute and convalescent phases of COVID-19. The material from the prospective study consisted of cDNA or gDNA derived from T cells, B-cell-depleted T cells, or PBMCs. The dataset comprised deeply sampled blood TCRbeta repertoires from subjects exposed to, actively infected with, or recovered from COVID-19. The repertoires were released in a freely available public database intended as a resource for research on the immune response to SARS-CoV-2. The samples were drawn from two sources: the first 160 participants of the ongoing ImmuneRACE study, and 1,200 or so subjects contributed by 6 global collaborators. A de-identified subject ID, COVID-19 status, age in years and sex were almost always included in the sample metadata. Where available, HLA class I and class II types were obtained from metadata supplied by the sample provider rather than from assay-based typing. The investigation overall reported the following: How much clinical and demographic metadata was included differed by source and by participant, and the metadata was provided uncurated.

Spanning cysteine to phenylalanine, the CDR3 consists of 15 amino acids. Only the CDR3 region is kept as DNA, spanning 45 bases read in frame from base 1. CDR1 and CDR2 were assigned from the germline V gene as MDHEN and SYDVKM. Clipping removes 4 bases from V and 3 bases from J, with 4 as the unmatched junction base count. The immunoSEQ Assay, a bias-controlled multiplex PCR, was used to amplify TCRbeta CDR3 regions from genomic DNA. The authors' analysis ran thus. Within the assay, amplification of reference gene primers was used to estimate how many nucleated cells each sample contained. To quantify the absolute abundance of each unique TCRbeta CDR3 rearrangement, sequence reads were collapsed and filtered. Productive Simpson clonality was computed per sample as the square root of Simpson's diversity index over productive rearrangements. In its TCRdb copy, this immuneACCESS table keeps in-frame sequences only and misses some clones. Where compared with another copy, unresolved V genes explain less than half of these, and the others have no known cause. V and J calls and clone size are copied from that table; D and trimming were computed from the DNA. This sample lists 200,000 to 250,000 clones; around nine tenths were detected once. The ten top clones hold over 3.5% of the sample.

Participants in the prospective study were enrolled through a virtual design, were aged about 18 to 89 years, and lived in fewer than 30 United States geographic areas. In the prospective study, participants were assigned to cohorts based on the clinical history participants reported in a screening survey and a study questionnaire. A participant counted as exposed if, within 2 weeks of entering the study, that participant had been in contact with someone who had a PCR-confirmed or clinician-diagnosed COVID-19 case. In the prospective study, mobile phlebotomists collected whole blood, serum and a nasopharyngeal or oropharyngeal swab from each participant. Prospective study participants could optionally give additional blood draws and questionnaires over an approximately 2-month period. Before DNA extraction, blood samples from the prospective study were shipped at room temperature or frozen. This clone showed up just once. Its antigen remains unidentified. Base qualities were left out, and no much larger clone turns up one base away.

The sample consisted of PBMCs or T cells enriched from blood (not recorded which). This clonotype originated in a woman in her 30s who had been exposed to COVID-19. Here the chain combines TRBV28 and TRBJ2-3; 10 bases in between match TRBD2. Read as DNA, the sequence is TGTGCCAGCAGTTCCAATAGCGGGAGGACAGATACGCAGTATTTT. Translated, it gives CASSSNSGRTDTQYF. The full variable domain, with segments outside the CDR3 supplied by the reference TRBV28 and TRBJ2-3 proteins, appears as DVKVTQSSRYLVKRTGEKVFLECVQDMDHENMFWYRQDPGLGLRLIYFSYDVKMKEKGDIPEGYSVSREKKERFSLILESASTNQTSMYLCASSSNSGRTDTQYFGPGTRLTVL.